The present TCR beta chain was sequenced within a study of long-term antiretroviral therapy in people with HIV. Whole-study results and caveats: ART adherence, viral resistance and therapy changes were undocumented.

The germline V gene encodes CDR1 SGDLS and CDR2 YYNGEE. The CDR3 has 14 amino acids. Trimming left V 3 bases short and J 8 bases short, with 17 bases between. A remark on this clone: Its antigen is still unknown.

Version v3.0 of the immunoSEQ assay was performed at survey level. Data came from immunoSEQ multiplex PCR; TCRdb stores just in-frame clones and leaves some out. The table shows 33,000 or so clones, with 95% to 98% occurring only once. The sample was unsorted PBMCs, taken 7.6 years after starting antiretroviral therapy. V gene TRBV9 combines with J gene TRBJ1-2, with no clear D. The receptor comes from a man younger than 40 with HIV. CDR3 nucleotide sequence: TGTGCCAGCAGCGCGCGGTGGGTCGGTGGAGGCTACACCTTC. The encoded protein is CASSARWVGGGYTF.